The 25 T cell receptor beta chains listed next were all sequenced from one sample in a study of blood T cell repertoires in COVID-19. The repertoire was sequenced with immunoSEQ multiplex PCR; TCRdb's copy has only in-frame clones and lacks some. The table has about 170,000 clones, approximately 90% seen once. The sequencing input was peripheral blood. The origin of the receptors is a man between 18 and 35 years old with active or convalescent COVID-19.

The gene calls are TRBV27 and TRBJ1-1, with a weak D call TRBD1 (6 bases). The V end was cut by 5 bases, the J end by 3 bases, with 10 bases between. Germline CDR1 MNHEY, CDR2 SMNVEV (reference sequence). The CDR3 contains 13 residues. Written as DNA, the CDR3 is TGTGCCAGCAGTCCTCAGGGGCACACTGAAGCTTTCTTT. It yields the protein CASSPQGHTEAFF.

The chain uses TRBV7-9 and TRBJ1-1, with no clear D. Trimming left V 1 base short and J 0 bases short, with 18 bases between. CDR3 length equals 18 residues. Germline V gene sequence: CDR1 SEHNR, CDR2 FQNEAQ (reference sequence). The DNA of the CDR3 is TGTGCCAGCAGCTTAGGTAAAGTCTTCACAATCATGAACACTGAAGCTTTCTTT. Residues: CASSLGKVFTIMNTEAFF.

This clone was counted between two and nine times. The chain is built from TRBV5-4 and TRBJ1-2, with 9 bases that match TRBD1. Germline V gene sequence: CDR1 SGHNT, CDR2 YYREEE (reference sequence). The ends lost 2 bases at V and 2 bases at J; junction bases unmatched: 4. The CDR3 extends over 15 amino acids. As DNA, the CDR3 is TGTGCCAGCAGCTTTGGAGGGACAGGGAACTATGGCTACACCTTC. Protein: CASSFGGTGNYGYTF.

V gene TRBV7-6 combines with J gene TRBJ1-1; 9 bases match TRBD1. V lost 5 bases, J lost 4 bases, and 8 bases stayed unmatched. The CDR3 consists of 15 residues. Germline V lookup: CDR1 SGHVS, CDR2 FNYEAQ. CDR3 nucleotide sequence: TGTGCCAGCAGCGCAGCCTGGGACAGGGTCACTGAAGCTTTCTTT. Protein: CASSAAWDRVTEAFF.

The gene calls are TRBV27 and TRBJ2-2; 7 bases fit TRBD1. Germline trimming cut 7 bases from V and 6 bases from J; bases unmatched to any gene: 2. In germline, CDR1 is MNHEY, CDR2 SMNVEV (reference sequence). The CDR3 extends over 12 amino acids. The CDR3 nucleotides are TGTGCCAGCAAGGACAGGTCCGGGGAGCTGTTTTTT. Protein sequence: CASKDRSGELFF.

The chain uses TRBV7-9 and TRBJ1-2, with D unresolved. This CDR3 is built from 14 residues. V was trimmed by 2 bases and J by 8 bases, leaving 15 bases between them. Germline lookup yields CDR1 SEHNR and CDR2 FQNEAQ (reference sequence). The chain's CDR3 is CASSLPAPSGGYTF. CDR3 nucleotide sequence: TGTGCCAGCAGCTTACCAGCCCCATCCGGGGGCTACACCTTC. Combining the CDR3 with reference TRBV7-9 and TRBJ1-2 gives the whole variable domain DTGVSQNPRHKITKRGQNVTFRCDPISEHNRLYWYRQTLGQGPEFLTYFQNEAQLEKSRLLSDRFSAERPKGSFSTLEIQRTEQGDSAMYLCASSLPAPSGGYTFGSGTRLTVV.

The CDR3 is CASSISQEGQPQHF. CDR3 sequence (DNA): TGTGCCAGCAGTATCTCACAGGAAGGTCAGCCCCAGCATTTT. This chain uses TRBV2 with TRBJ1-5; D might be TRBD1 (5 bases). The CDR3 sequence is 14 residues long. Germline CDR1 is SNHLY and CDR2 is FYNNEI. V lost 5 bases and J 6 bases, leaving 14 bases between the germline ends.

This clone was recorded once. The rearrangement uses TRBV19 and TRBJ2-5; TRBD1 might be the D (6 bases). The CDR3 is made up of 14 amino acids. V dropped 6 bases and J dropped 1 base, with 12 bases sitting between them. CDR1 and CDR2 from the germline V gene are LNHDA and SQIVND (reference sequence). The CDR3 nucleotides read TGTGCCAGTAGCCCTCTACAGGGCCAAGAGACCCAGTACTTC. Protein sequence: CASSPLQGQETQYF.

This clone has just one count. The J gene is TRBJ1-5, the V gene TRBV19, with 9 bases fitting TRBD1. CDR1 LNHDA and CDR2 SQIVND come from the germline V gene (reference sequence). The CDR3 length is 13 residues. V was pared by 9 bases and J by 5 bases, with 5 bases of the junction left unmatched. The DNA of the CDR3 is TGTGCCAGCCGACAGGGGGGCCATCAGCCCCAGCATTTT. Translated, it gives CASRQGGHQPQHF. The full variable domain, rest sourced from reference TRBV19 and TRBJ1-5, is DGGITQSPKYLFRKEGQNVTLSCEQNLNHDAMYWYRQDPGQGLRLIYYSQIVNDFQKGDIAEGYSVSREKKESFPLTVTSAQKNPTAFYLCASRQGGHQPQHFGDGTRLSIL.

The chain recombines TRBV24-1 with TRBJ2-3, with no clear D. V lost 6 bases and J lost 6, with 15 bases in between. This CDR3 is 14 amino acids long. The germline V gene encodes CDR1 KGHDR and CDR2 SFDVKD. The CDR3 DNA sequence: TGTGCCACCAGTTGGCGAGGCTTCCCGGATACGCAGTATTTT. This encodes CATSWRGFPDTQYF.

The chain carries TRBV12-3 or TRBV12-4 and TRBJ2-7; 11 bases line up with TRBD2. With 7 bases clipped from V and 6 bases from J, the junction kept 2 bases outside the gene matches. This CDR3 has 12 residues. CDR3 amino acids: CASTSGRIEQYF. In DNA, the CDR3 is TGTGCCAGCACTAGCGGGAGGATCGAGCAGTACTTC.

The chain has TRBV5-6 and TRBJ2-6; weak D call: TRBD1 (5 bases). This CDR3 comprises 18 residues. Trimming stripped 0 bases from V and 0 bases from J, with 13 bases between. CDR1 and CDR2 (germline): SGHDT, YYEEEE. The chain's CDR3 is CASSLGLDTYSGANVLTF. CDR3 DNA sequence: TGTGCCAGCAGCTTGGGCCTGGACACCTACTCTGGGGCCAACGTCCTGACTTTC.

J is TRBJ2-5 and V is TRBV7-2; 12 bases agree with TRBD2. The CDR3 contains 15 residues. Trimming took 5 bases from V and 5 from J; bases not matched to a gene: 6. Per the germline V gene, CDR1 is SGHTA and CDR2 is FQGNSA. CDR3 loop: CASSIGTSGRETQYF. Here the CDR3 DNA reads TGTGCCAGCAGCATCGGGACTAGCGGGCGGGAGACCCAGTACTTC.

V usage is TRBV24-1 and J usage is TRBJ1-2, with D hard to call. Per the germline V gene, CDR1 is KGHDR and CDR2 is SFDVKD. This CDR3 spans 14 amino acids. The ends were cut back, 4 bases at V and 0 bases at J, with 8 bases in the middle. CDR3 in amino acids: CATSDDGTNYGYTF. CDR3 sequence (DNA): TGTGCCACCAGTGACGACGGGACTAACTATGGCTACACCTTC.

This clone was seen more than once but under ten times. Other DNA sequences in this specimen translate into the identical CDR3. The chain couples TRBV7-9 to TRBJ1-1; no definite D call. Germline CDR1 and CDR2: SEHNR and FQNEAQ (reference sequence). The CDR3 contains 12 residues. Between the trimmed V and J ends, which lost 0 bases and 4 bases, there was a span of 3 bases. As DNA, the CDR3 is TGTGCCAGCAGCTTAGCCGGCACTGAAGCTTTCTTT. Residues: CASSLAGTEAFF. The complete variable domain, with remaining parts taken from reference TRBV7-9 and TRBJ1-1, reads DTGVSQNPRHKITKRGQNVTFRCDPISEHNRLYWYRQTLGQGPEFLTYFQNEAQLEKSRLLSDRFSAERPKGSFSTLEIQRTEQGDSAMYLCASSLAGTEAFFGQGTRLTVV.

The rearrangement links TRBV27 to TRBJ1-2; 9 bases line up with TRBD1. The CDR3 runs to 14 residues. CDR1 is MNHEY and CDR2 is SMNVEV in the germline V gene (reference sequence). The trim removed 5 bases at V and 5 bases at J, leaving 6 bases unmatched. The CDR3 DNA sequence: TGTGCCAGCAGTATAACAGGGGGCGCTTATGGCTACACCTTC. It codes for CASSITGGAYGYTF.

J is TRBJ1-5 and V is TRBV10-3; D is unresolved. The germline V gene has CDR1 ENHRY and CDR2 SYGVKD. The CDR3 is 14 residues long. V was clipped by 8 bases and J by 4 bases, with 15 bases between them. The CDR3 DNA follows: TGTGCCATCTCCCCCTCTGCGGGAAATCAGCCCCAGCATTTT. Translating gives CAISPSAGNQPQHF.

The chain carries TRBV6-5 and TRBJ2-7, with D tentatively TRBD1 (5 bases). The length of the CDR3 is 12 residues. Germline loops: CDR1 MNHEY, CDR2 SVGAGI. Trimming removed 8 bases at V and 7 bases at J, with 15 bases between. In nucleotides, the CDR3 is TGTGCCAGCGGATACCTGGCAGGGGAGCAGTACGTC. As protein: CASGYLAGEQYV.

The J gene is TRBJ2-1, the V gene TRBV2, with 10 bases fitting TRBD1. The CDR3 contains 12 residues. The V segment lost 6 bases and the J segment 7 bases; nucleotides outside the gene matches: 0. Germline V CDR1 and CDR2: SNHLY, FYNNEI. Here the CDR3 reads CASRGQGNEQFF. As DNA, the CDR3 is TGTGCCAGCAGGGGACAGGGGAATGAGCAGTTCTTC.

This chain connects TRBV2 to TRBJ1-5; D remains unclear. Trimming took 7 bases from V and 5 from J, leaving 12 bases between them. The V gene's germline CDR1 is SNHLY and CDR2 FYNNEI. The CDR3 runs to 13 residues. The CDR3 coding sequence is TGTGCCAGCAAGCCGGAGAAAGATCAGCCCCAGCATTTT. It is translated as CASKPEKDQPQHF.

CDR3 coding DNA: TGTGCCAGCAGCACTCACAGGGGTGCTAACTATGGCTACACCTTC. Residues: CASSTHRGANYGYTF. The chain uses TRBV21-1 and TRBJ1-2; the table gives TRBD1 as D, unverified against the DNA. TRBV21-1 is termed a pseudogene. The length of the CDR3 is 15 residues.

This clone was detected only once. The chain is built from TRBV6-2 or TRBV6-3 and TRBJ2-3; a weak D match, TRBD2 (6 bases). This CDR3 has 15 residues. The V gene lost 2 bases and the J gene lost 1 base, with 10 bases spanning the gap. Germline CDR1 MNHEY, CDR2 SVGEGT. CDR3 DNA: TGTGCCAGCAGTTACCCCTGGAGGGGCACAGATACGCAGTATTTT. This sequence encodes CASSYPWRGTDTQYF.

V usage is TRBV6-2 or TRBV6-3 and J usage is TRBJ1-5, with 9 bases lining up with TRBD1. In germline, CDR1 is MNHEY, CDR2 SVGEGT. V lost 6 bases, J lost 3 bases, and 12 bases stayed unmatched. The CDR3 consists of 17 residues. CDR3 sequence reads: CASSRPGTGRYNQPQHF. The CDR3 region has the DNA TGTGCCAGCAGCCGTCCCGGGACAGGGCGCTACAATCAGCCCCAGCATTTT.

The V gene is TRBV11-2, the J gene TRBJ1-3; D might be TRBD1 (5 bases). The CDR3 runs to 18 residues. Per the germline V gene, CDR1 is SGHAT and CDR2 is FQNNGV. V lost 2 bases and J 1 base, leaving 18 bases between the germline ends. CDR3 region: CASSLQVQQVVSGNTIYF. CDR3 nucleotides: TGTGCCAGCAGCTTACAGGTCCAACAGGTTGTTTCTGGAAACACCATATATTTT.

The J gene is TRBJ1-1, the V gene TRBV28; TRBD1 aligns across 7 bases. Germline CDR1 MDHEN, CDR2 SYDVKM. The CDR3 extends over 15 amino acids. V lost 6 bases, J lost 1 base, and 8 bases stayed unmatched. CDR3 nucleotides: TGTGCCAGCAGCCCATCGACAGGGCCGAACACTGAAGCTTTCTTT. Translated, it gives CASSPSTGPNTEAFF.